Listed here are 19 T cell receptor beta chains from one sample, sequenced in a study of shared clonotypes between healthy human individuals. Produced via immunoSEQ multiplex PCR; TCRdb's table is partial and in-frame only. The table has about 2.4 million clones, over 85% seen once; the top ten hold 0.35% to 0.45%. Sequencing used naive CD4+ T cells from PBMCs. The subset is: CD45RA+ positively selected. These receptors originate from a man aged 18 to 35 in good health. Some clones in this sample may be carry-over from other donors' samples.

The genes are TRBV5-1 and TRBJ2-1, with 16 bases fitting TRBD2. Germline loops: CDR1 SGHRS, CDR2 YFSETQ. V gave up 4 bases and J gave up 5 bases; unmatched junction bases: 9. CDR3 length: 18 amino acids. CDR3 sequence: CASSPGLAGGPRDNEQFF. CDR3 in DNA: TGCGCCAGCAGCCCGGGACTAGCGGGAGGGCCCCGGGACAATGAGCAGTTCTTC.

The V gene is TRBV27, the J gene TRBJ2-3; 9 bases align to TRBD1. Looked up from germline, CDR1 is MNHEY and CDR2 is SMNVEV (reference sequence). V lost 1 base to trimming and J lost 1 base; unmatched junction nucleotides: 3. CDR3 length: 16 residues. The CDR3 DNA reads TGTGCCAGCAGTTTATTAAGGACAGGGGGCACAGATACGCAGTATTTT. It yields the protein CASSLLRTGGTDTQYF.

The chain has TRBV19 and TRBJ2-3; D uncertain. V lost 6 bases, J lost 0 bases, and 13 bases lay in between. In germline, CDR1 is LNHDA, CDR2 SQIVND (reference sequence). The CDR3 covers 15 residues. In DNA form, the CDR3 reads TGTGCCAGTAGCTCCCTCCTCGAGAGCACAGATACGCAGTATTTT. Residues: CASSSLLESTDTQYF.

V and J are TRBV9 and TRBJ2-7, with 7 bases identical to TRBD1. The trim removed 0 bases at V and 2 bases at J, leaving 14 bases unmatched. The CDR3 is 18 amino acids. Germline V gene lookup returns CDR1 SGDLS and CDR2 YYNGEE. The CDR3 sequence: CASSVGTTGVRFAYEQYF. The CDR3 DNA sequence: TGTGCCAGCAGCGTAGGGACCACAGGGGTTCGATTTGCCTACGAGCAGTACTTC.

CDR3 nucleotides: TGTGCCAGCAGTGCGGAGACTCGCAGTGGAGCCGGTGGTGGTGGCTACACCTTC. Its translation: CASSAETRSGAGGGGYTF. The chain links TRBV2 to TRBJ1-2; D call uncertain. Germline V gene lookup returns CDR1 SNHLY and CDR2 FYNNEI. The ends were cut back, 4 bases at V and 7 bases at J, with 28 bases in the middle. The CDR3 runs 18 residues.

CDR3 in amino acids: CASSLDTGGAGYGYTF. The CDR3 bases are TGTGCCAGCAGCTTGGATACAGGGGGCGCAGGCTATGGCTACACCTTC. V gene TRBV5-6 combines with J gene TRBJ1-2; 9 bases are a match to TRBD1. V shed 0 bases and J 4 bases; nucleotides not matched to a gene: 7. CDR1 is SGHDT, CDR2 YYEEEE, per germline. The CDR3 has 16 amino acids. Full variable domain (outside the CDR3, taken from reference TRBV5-6 and TRBJ1-2): DAGVTQSPTHLIKTRGQQVTLRCSPKSGHDTVSWYQQALGQGPQFIFQYYEEEERQRGNFPDRFSGHQFPNYSSELNVNALLLGDSALYLCASSLDTGGAGYGYTFGSGTRLTVV.

The chain joins TRBV29-1 to TRBJ2-3; 11 bases fit TRBD1. There are 18 residues in the CDR3. The germline gives CDR1 SQVTM, CDR2 ANQGSEA. Trimming at V came to 4 bases and at J to 0 bases, leaving 12 bases not matched to a gene. The CDR3 here is CSVADRGQGGFSTDTQYF. For the CDR3, the DNA is TGCAGCGTTGCGGACAGGGGGCAAGGAGGGTTTAGCACAGATACGCAGTATTTT.

This clone appeared a single time. This CDR3 reads CASSSLVLDEQYF. DNA for the CDR3: TGCGCCAGCAGCTCGCTAGTATTAGACGAGCAGTACTTC. The chain combines TRBV5-1 with TRBJ2-7; D not certain. Per germline, CDR1 SGHRS and CDR2 YFSETQ. V was cut by 3 bases and J by 5 bases, with 12 bases left in between. This CDR3 has 13 amino acids.

The rearrangement uses TRBV28 and TRBJ1-2, with D maybe TRBD1 (5 bases). The CDR3 extends over 16 amino acids. V was pared by 6 bases and J by 2 bases, with 19 bases between. Germline CDR1 MDHEN, CDR2 SYDVKM. Here the CDR3 reads CASSAHQGFPNYGYTF. In DNA form, the CDR3 reads TGTGCCAGCAGCGCGCACCAGGGTTTTCCCAACTATGGCTACACCTTC.

J is TRBJ2-1 and V is TRBV7-2, with 8 nucleotides matching TRBD2. CDR3 size: 14 residues. CDR1 SGHTA and CDR2 FQGNSA come from the germline V gene. With V trimmed by 5 bases and J by 8 bases, 8 bases remained unmatched. Here the CDR3 reads CASSPVSGNYEQFF. In DNA, the CDR3 is TGTGCCAGCAGCCCAGTTAGCGGGAACTATGAGCAGTTCTTC.

The rearrangement joins TRBV7-6 to TRBJ2-3, with D possibly matching TRBD2 (5 bases). Trimming pared 5 bases from V and 3 bases from J, leaving 12 bases between. The CDR3 loop spans 14 amino acids. Looked up from germline, CDR1 is SGHVS and CDR2 is FNYEAQ. CDR3 sequence: CASSPGSDTDTQYF. CDR3 nucleotide sequence: TGTGCCAGCAGCCCGGGGTCGGATACAGATACGCAGTATTTT.

This chain links TRBV7-2 with TRBJ1-1; 7 bases line up with TRBD1. Trimming at V came to 5 bases and at J to 4 bases, leaving 10 bases not matched to a gene. Germline assignment: CDR1 SGHTA and CDR2 FQGNSA. This CDR3 comprises 15 residues. The CDR3 DNA is TGTGCCAGCAGCCTCCGGACAGGCCCAAGCACTGAAGCTTTCTTT. Its translation is CASSLRTGPSTEAFF.

CDR3 region: CASRRQGTNTGELFF. The CDR3 bases are TGTGCCAGCAGAAGACAGGGGACGAACACCGGGGAGCTGTTTTTT. The genes are TRBV9 and TRBJ2-2; TRBD1 matches 8 bases. This CDR3 contains 15 residues. With V trimmed by 5 bases and J by 0 bases, 3 bases remained unmatched. The germline V gene encodes CDR1 SGDLS and CDR2 YYNGEE.

J is TRBJ2-7 and V is TRBV28; 15 nucleotides align to TRBD2. The germline gives CDR1 MDHEN, CDR2 SYDVKM. V dropped 4 bases and J dropped 6; count of bases not matched to a gene: 4. The CDR3 runs 15 residues. CDR3 residues: CASSSGLAGGLEQYF. The CDR3, as DNA: TGTGCCAGCAGTTCAGGACTAGCGGGAGGGCTCGAGCAGTACTTC.

Note on this clone: The sample holds other DNA sequences that translate to the same CDR3. This chain uses TRBV7-2 with TRBJ2-3, with D hard to call. CDR3 length equals 16 residues. Germline V gene data show CDR1 as SGHTA and CDR2 as FQGNSA. Trimming pared 1 base from V and 0 bases from J, leaving 11 bases between. The CDR3: CASSLEGRGSTDTQYF. The CDR3 DNA is TGTGCCAGCAGCTTAGAGGGTCGCGGTAGCACAGATACGCAGTATTTT.

This clone was seen only once. The sample has other DNA sequences that encode this CDR3 too. This chain connects TRBV5-1 to TRBJ1-2; a possible D gene is TRBD1 (5 bases). This CDR3 region has 15 residues. With 0 bases removed from V and 0 bases from J, the gap between germline ends came to 9 bases. Germline assignment: CDR1 SGHRS and CDR2 YFSETQ. CDR3 loop: CASSLVGGTNYGYTF. The CDR3 nucleotides are TGCGCCAGCAGCTTGGTCGGGGGGACTAACTATGGCTACACCTTC. Full variable domain (rest looked up from reference TRBV5-1 and TRBJ1-2): KAGVTQTPRYLIKTRGQQVTLSCSPISGHRSVSWYQQTPGQGLQFLFEYFSETQRNKGNFPGRFSGRQFSNSRSEMNVSTLELGDSALYLCASSLVGGTNYGYTFGSGTRLTVV.

About this clone: Other DNA sequences in this sample translate to the same CDR3. The chain combines TRBV6-5 with TRBJ2-7, with TRBD2 matching over 9 bases. J gave up 1 base and V 0 bases, and 1 base lay outside the gene matches. Germline V gene lookup returns CDR1 MNHEY and CDR2 SVGAGI. The CDR3 runs 15 residues. CDR3 protein: CASSYSSGGSYEQYF. CDR3 DNA: TGTGCCAGCAGTTACTCTAGCGGGGGATCCTACGAGCAGTACTTC.

The J gene is TRBJ1-2, the V gene TRBV30; 8 nucleotides match TRBD1. From germline, CDR1 is GTSNPN and CDR2 SVGIG (reference sequence). The CDR3 consists of 14 residues. Unmatched junction bases numbered 6, after V lost 2 bases and J lost 4 bases. CDR3 sequence (DNA): TGTGCCTGGAGTCCCGGACAGGGTGGCTATGGCTACACCTTC. This codes for CAWSPGQGGYGYTF.

The table lists this clone with a count of one. The J gene is TRBJ2-7, the V gene TRBV15; tentatively, D is TRBD1 (5 bases). The CDR3 is made up of 12 amino acids. Trimming pared 3 bases from V and 3 bases from J, leaving 6 bases between. Germline V lookup: CDR1 LNHNV, CDR2 YYDKDF (reference sequence). The CDR3, as DNA: TGTGCCACCAGCAGGGACATCTACGAGCAGTACTTC. As protein: CATSRDIYEQYF.